This T cell receptor beta chain was profiled in a study of tumor and adjacent non-tumor tissue in lung cancer. Study-level information: Patients were aged roughly 30 to 76, about ten men and 5 women, stage I to III. Samples averaged roughly 4.2 million productive TCRbeta reads each.

Concerning this clonotype: Its antigen is undetermined. Mismatch with germline at one junction end may stem from a read error.

The CDR3 contains 15 residues. CDR1 MGHRA and CDR2 YSYEKL come from the germline V gene. The template was RNA from unsorted bulk tissue. This non-tumor lung sample came from over 3 cm beyond the tumor edge. General study points: Higher tumor TCR diversity was associated with shorter survival.

A modified ARM-PCR protocol with three rounds of nested PCR amplified TCRbeta. MiXCR was run by TCRdb on the multiplex PCR reads, yielding one entry per CDR3 protein. Here the sample spans some 95,000 distinct CDR3 sequences, around three quarters being singletons. V usage is TRBV4-1 and J usage is TRBJ2-1; D ambiguous. This TCR was recovered from a man aged 55 to 69 with small cell lung cancer. Input material: distant non-tumor lung tissue. The DNA of the CDR3 is TGCGCCAGCAGCCAAGATAGTAGTGGCTACAATGAGGAGTTCTTC. Translation gives CASSQDSSGYNEEFF.